One sample yielded the 25 T cell receptor beta chains listed below, sequenced in a study of CD8 T cells in Susac syndrome. Random hexamers were used to reverse transcribe an amount of about 0.45 to 1 ug RNA. TCRdb re-called the immunoSEQ multiplex PCR reads through MiXCR, storing one row per CDR3 protein. The sample holds nearly 70,000 distinct CDR3 sequences; 95% are singletons and the top ten take roughly 0.22%. The material sequenced was CD8+ T cells from PBMCs. All receptors derive from a human donor in good health.

The chain combines TRBV19 with TRBJ2-7; D is ambiguous. This CDR3 contains 13 residues. Trimming shortened V by 3 bases and J by 3 bases, and 9 bases separated the two germline ends. Germline V CDR1 and CDR2: LNHDA, SQIVND (reference sequence). CDR3 protein: CASSMNSIYEQYF. The DNA of the CDR3 is TGTGCCAGTAGTATGAACAGTATCTACGAGCAGTACTTC.

The V call is TRBV4-1, the J call TRBJ2-7; D ambiguous. The V and J ends lost 0 bases and 6 bases respectively, with 9 bases between them. Per germline, CDR1 MGHRA and CDR2 YSYEKL. The CDR3 extends over 13 amino acids. The CDR3 spells CASSQDEGSEQYF. For the CDR3, the DNA is TGCGCCAGCAGCCAAGATGAAGGCTCCGAGCAGTACTTC.

V gene TRBV15 combines with J gene TRBJ2-3; 10 nucleotides align to TRBD2. CDR3 length: 17 residues. CDR1 is LNHNV and CDR2 is YYDKDF in the germline V gene (reference sequence). The J segment lost 1 base and the V segment lost 0 bases, leaving 4 bases of the junction unmatched. The CDR3 DNA follows: TGTGCCACCAGCAGAGAGGGACTAGCGTTAGGCACAGATACGCAGTATTTT. This encodes CATSREGLALGTDTQYF.

V usage is TRBV28 and J usage is TRBJ1-5; the D gene is possibly TRBD1 (6 bases). CDR3 size: 15 residues. With 7 bases removed from V and 3 bases from J, the gap between germline ends came to 16 bases. CDR1 MDHEN and CDR2 SYDVKM come from the germline V gene. The CDR3 protein is CASTTRGSSNQPQHF. The CDR3 DNA follows: TGTGCCAGCACCACCAGGGGCAGTTCCAATCAGCCCCAGCATTTT.

CDR3: CATSKLGDFAGNTIYF. The CDR3 DNA sequence: TGTGCCACCAGCAAGTTAGGGGACTTCGCTGGAAACACCATATATTTT. The chain uses TRBV15 and TRBJ1-3; tentatively, D is TRBD1 (5 bases). Germline-derived CDR1 and CDR2 are LNHNV and YYDKDF (reference sequence). This CDR3 is 16 amino acids long. V was shortened by 4 bases and J by 2 bases, with 15 bases between the two germline ends.

The chain has TRBV7-9 and TRBJ1-5, with 9 nucleotides matching TRBD1. The CDR3 has 14 amino acids. In germline, CDR1 is SEHNR, CDR2 FQNEAQ (reference sequence). The V gene end was trimmed by 5 bases and the J gene end by 7 bases; junction bases not matched to a gene: 6. CDR3 residues: CASSGRDREQPQHF. Here the CDR3 DNA reads TGTGCCAGCAGCGGAAGGGACAGGGAACAGCCCCAGCATTTT.

The genes are TRBV5-1 and TRBJ2-7; 8 nucleotides align to TRBD1. There are 16 residues in the CDR3. Germline values: CDR1 SGHRS, CDR2 YFSETQ. The V and J ends lost 3 bases and 1 base, in that order; junction bases with no gene match: 9. The CDR3 loop is CASSSETGGFSYEQYF. CDR3 sequence (DNA): TGCGCCAGCAGCTCTGAAACAGGGGGTTTTTCCTACGAGCAGTACTTC.

The chain carries TRBV14 and TRBJ1-2; D is unclear. The CDR3 is made up of 15 amino acids. The germline V gene has CDR1 SGHDN and CDR2 FVKESK. V lost 4 bases and J lost 5, with 17 bases in between. CDR3 protein: CASSPLGPATYGYTF. In nucleotides, the CDR3 is TGTGCCAGCAGCCCCTTAGGGCCGGCAACATATGGCTACACCTTC. The full variable domain, its missing parts supplied by reference TRBV14 and TRBJ1-2, is EAGVTQFPSHSVIEKGQTVTLRCDPISGHDNLYWYRRVMGKEIKFLLHFVKESKQDESGMPNNRFLAERTGGTYSTLKVQPAELEDSGVYFCASSPLGPATYGYTFGSGTRLTVV.

This sequence joins TRBV28 and TRBJ2-4; 9 positions agree with TRBD1. The ends lost 11 bases at V and 9 bases at J; junction bases unmatched: 11. Germline V CDR1 and CDR2: MDHEN, SYDVKM. The CDR3 spans 13 residues. The CDR3, as DNA: TGTGCCGGCAAACCGGGACAGGGCTTCATTCAGTACTTC. This gives the protein CAGKPGQGFIQYF.

This rearrangement joins TRBV28 to TRBJ1-5, with 11 bases lining up with TRBD1. Per germline, CDR1 MDHEN and CDR2 SYDVKM. V lost 5 bases to trimming and J lost 6 bases; unmatched junction nucleotides: 6. This CDR3 has 15 amino acids. The CDR3 is CASSPRTGGIQPQHF. The CDR3 DNA reads TGTGCCAGCAGTCCGAGGACAGGGGGCATTCAGCCCCAGCATTTT.

This rearrangement joins TRBV20-1 to TRBJ2-1; 8 bases agree with TRBD1. V shed 0 bases, J shed 9 bases, and the junction held 10 bases outside the gene matches. In germline, CDR1 is DFQATT, CDR2 SNEGSKA (reference sequence). The CDR3 runs to 15 residues. CDR3 protein: CSAREAGGPPSEQFF. For the CDR3, the DNA is TGCAGTGCTAGAGAGGCAGGGGGCCCGCCGTCTGAGCAGTTCTTC.

The chain couples TRBV27 to TRBJ1-2, with 7 bases matching TRBD1. The J segment lost 10 bases and the V segment lost 5 bases, leaving 7 bases of the junction unmatched. CDR1 and CDR2 (germline): MNHEY, SMNVEV (reference sequence). The CDR3 sequence is 12 residues long. The CDR3 sequence: CASSPQGWDYTF. DNA for the CDR3: TGTGCCAGCAGTCCACAGGGGTGGGACTACACCTTC.

The chain employs TRBV12-3 or TRBV12-4 and TRBJ2-3; D call uncertain. This CDR3 is built from 14 residues. The germline V and J ends were trimmed by 4 bases and 6 bases, with 14 bases remaining between them. CDR3 amino acids: CASSSPLVPDTQYF. In nucleotides, the CDR3 is TGTGCCAGCAGTTCACCACTGGTACCGGATACGCAGTATTTT.

The gene calls are TRBV5-1 and TRBJ1-1, with D maybe TRBD1 (5 bases). The CDR3 has 14 residues. From germline, CDR1 is SGHRS and CDR2 YFSETQ. V lost 0 bases and J lost 5, with 11 bases in between. The CDR3 loop reads CASSLDQGGTEAFF. The CDR3 DNA sequence: TGCGCCAGCAGCTTGGATCAGGGAGGAACTGAAGCTTTCTTT. Variable domain in full (rest from reference TRBV5-1 and TRBJ1-1): KAGVTQTPRYLIKTRGQQVTLSCSPISGHRSVSWYQQTPGQGLQFLFEYFSETQRNKGNFPGRFSGRQFSNSRSEMNVSTLELGDSALYLCASSLDQGGTEAFFGQGTRLTVV.

Remarks on this clonotype: The junction shows a germline mismatch at one end, possibly a read error. The genes are TRBV3-1 and TRBJ1-1; TRBD1 might be the D (5 bases). There are 13 residues in the CDR3. Germline V gives CDR1 LGHDT, CDR2 YNNKEL (reference sequence). CDR3 nucleotides: TGTGCCAGCAGCCAGGCAGGGACCCCTGAATCTTTCTTT. The encoded protein is CASSQAGTPESFF.

The gene calls are TRBV12-3 or TRBV12-4 and TRBJ1-5; 7 positions agree with TRBD1. The CDR3 sequence is 14 residues long. Germline trimming cut 5 bases from V and 4 bases from J; bases unmatched to any gene: 5. The CDR3 sequence: CASSLTGTNQPQHF. In DNA, the CDR3 is TGTGCCAGCAGTCTGACAGGGACTAATCAGCCCCAGCATTTT.

The chain couples TRBV30 to TRBJ2-7; no clear D. The CDR3 loop spans 16 amino acids. Trimming removed 2 bases at V and 4 bases at J, with 21 bases between. CDR1 GTSNPN and CDR2 SVGIG come from the germline V gene (reference sequence). CDR3 in amino acids: CAWSLPRSAFGYEQYF. CDR3 DNA: TGTGCCTGGAGTCTACCCCGATCGGCCTTCGGGTACGAGCAGTACTTC.

V usage is TRBV2 and J usage is TRBJ2-3; 7 bases align to TRBD1. J was trimmed by 0 bases and V by 3 bases; bases with no gene match: 3. The CDR3 extends over 15 amino acids. Germline V gives CDR1 SNHLY, CDR2 FYNNEI. This CDR3 reads CASSDGTASTDTQYF. The CDR3 region has the DNA TGTGCCAGCAGTGATGGGACAGCTAGCACAGATACGCAGTATTTT.

The rearrangement joins TRBV2 to TRBJ1-1; weak D call: TRBD1 (6 bases). Between the trimmed V and J ends, which lost 3 bases and 0 bases, there was a span of 11 bases. Germline V gene sequence: CDR1 SNHLY, CDR2 FYNNEI. The CDR3 loop spans 15 amino acids. Here the CDR3 reads CASSDLQGMNTEAFF. The CDR3 DNA reads as TGTGCCAGCAGTGACTTGCAGGGGATGAACACTGAAGCTTTCTTT.

The rearrangement links TRBV12-3 or TRBV12-4 to TRBJ2-7; 8 nucleotides agree with TRBD1. The CDR3 has 14 residues. Losses at the gene ends were 3 bases for V and 2 bases for J; bases not matched to a gene: 3. The CDR3 DNA follows: TGTGCCAGCAGTTTTGGCAGGGGGCCCTACGAGCAGTACTTC. Protein sequence: CASSFGRGPYEQYF.

The CDR3 bases are TGTGCCAGCAGCTTTCCGACTAGCGGGGGAATCTCTGGGGCCAACGTCCTGACTTTC. Translation gives CASSFPTSGGISGANVLTF. The chain has TRBV7-9 and TRBJ2-6; TRBD2 matches 12 bases. The germline V gene has CDR1 SEHNR and CDR2 FQNEAQ (reference sequence). CDR3 size: 19 residues. V gave up 3 bases and J gave up 0 bases; unmatched junction bases: 6.

A single count supports this clonotype. The chain has TRBV19 and TRBJ2-1; D is ambiguous. Germline CDR1 and CDR2: LNHDA and SQIVND (reference sequence). The CDR3 sequence is 15 residues long. Trimming left V 3 bases short and J 4 bases short, with 13 bases between. Here the CDR3 reads CASSIAGSNYNEQFF. The CDR3 nucleotides read TGTGCCAGTAGTATTGCAGGCTCGAATTACAATGAGCAGTTCTTC.

The chain couples TRBV7-3 to TRBJ2-2; D is uncertain. V was clipped by 5 bases and J by 1 base, with 8 bases between them. CDR3 length: 14 amino acids. In germline, CDR1 is SGHTA, CDR2 FQGTGA. This CDR3 is CASSNSGNTGELFF. CDR3 nucleotide sequence: TGTGCCAGCAGCAATAGTGGGAACACCGGGGAGCTGTTTTTT.

The rearrangement links TRBV28 to TRBJ2-7; 9 bases align to TRBD1. Germline CDR1 MDHEN, CDR2 SYDVKM. CDR3 length: 15 amino acids. The V and J ends lost 2 bases and 1 base, in that order; junction bases with no gene match: 3. CDR3 in amino acids: CASSLRTGVSYEQYV. In nucleotides, the CDR3 is TGTGCCAGCAGTTTAAGGACAGGGGTATCCTACGAGCAGTACGTC.

J is TRBJ1-2 and V is TRBV28; TRBD1 is a possible D gene (6 bases). Trimming stripped 6 bases from V and 6 bases from J, with 17 bases between. Germline loops: CDR1 MDHEN, CDR2 SYDVKM. The CDR3 is made up of 14 amino acids. CDR3 bases: TGTGCCAGCAGCCTAGGACAGTTAAGCCATGGCTACACCTTC. This sequence encodes CASSLGQLSHGYTF.